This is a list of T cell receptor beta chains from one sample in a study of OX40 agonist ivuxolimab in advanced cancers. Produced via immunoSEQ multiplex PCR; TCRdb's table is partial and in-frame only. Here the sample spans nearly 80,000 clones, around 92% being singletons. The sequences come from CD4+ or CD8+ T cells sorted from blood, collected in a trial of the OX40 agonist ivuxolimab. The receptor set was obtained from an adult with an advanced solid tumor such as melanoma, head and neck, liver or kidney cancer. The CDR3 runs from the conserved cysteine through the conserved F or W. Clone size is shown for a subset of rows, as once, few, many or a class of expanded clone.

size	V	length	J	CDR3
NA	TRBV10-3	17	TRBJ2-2	CASKTSGSHQVTGELFF
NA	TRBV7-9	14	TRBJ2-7	CASSPAVHSYEQYF
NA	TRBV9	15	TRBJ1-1	CASSARQGAGTEAFF
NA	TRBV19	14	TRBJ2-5	CASMGGSYQETQYF
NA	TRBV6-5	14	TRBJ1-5	CASRGQGQLQPQHF
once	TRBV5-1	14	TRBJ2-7	CASSFNSANYEQYF
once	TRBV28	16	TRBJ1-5	CASSLNRGSGNQPQHF
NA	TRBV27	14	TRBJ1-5	CASSLIGGSQPQHF
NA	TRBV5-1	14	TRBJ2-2	CASSLQSNTGELFF
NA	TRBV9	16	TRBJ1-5	CASSAGPGQSNQPQHF
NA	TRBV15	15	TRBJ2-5	CATSSRDRGRKTQYF
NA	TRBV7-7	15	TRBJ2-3	CASSRTSGTTDTQYF
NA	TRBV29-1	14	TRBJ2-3	CSVVRSGTTDTQYF
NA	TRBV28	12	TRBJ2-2	CASSLRPGELFF
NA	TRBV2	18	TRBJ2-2	CASSGKLQGPRSGGELFF
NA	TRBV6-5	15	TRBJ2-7	CASSFRGLADYEQYF
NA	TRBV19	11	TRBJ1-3	CASSARNTIYF
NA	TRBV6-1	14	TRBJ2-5	CASSQDRARETQYF
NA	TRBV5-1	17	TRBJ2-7	CASSLSRMRTGGYEQYF
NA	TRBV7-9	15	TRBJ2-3	CASSLGTGAGDTQYF
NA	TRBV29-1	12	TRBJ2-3	CSSLVGPDTQYF
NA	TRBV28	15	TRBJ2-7	CASSLVGLGRREQYF
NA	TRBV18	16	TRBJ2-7	CASSPFRVGASYEQYF
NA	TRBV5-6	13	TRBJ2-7	CASSFSDSYEQYF
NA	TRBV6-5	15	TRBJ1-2	CASSYLTGANYGYTF
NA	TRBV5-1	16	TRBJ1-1	CASSLAQGNMNTEAFF
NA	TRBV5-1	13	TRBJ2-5	CASSGMYQETQYF
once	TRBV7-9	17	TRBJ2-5	CASSPRVGTSVGETQYF